The 20 T cell receptor beta chains below come from one sample, sequenced in a study of CD4 T cells in relation to SARS-CoV-2 and coronaviruses. Before the COVID-19 pandemic, during about 2010-2018, CD4+ T cells were taken from unexposed donors. Isolation of CD4+ T cells took place after nine to ten days in culture. Their specific antigens are unknown. The repertoire was sequenced with immunoSEQ multiplex PCR; TCRdb's copy has only in-frame clones and lacks some. The table shows some 11,000 clones, with approximately 69% occurring only once. The sequenced material came from CD4+ T cells from PBMCs, cultured in vitro. The receptors shown here come from a human donor in good health.

The chain employs TRBV24-1 and TRBJ2-1; TRBD2 aligns across 9 bases. This CDR3 has 15 residues. The trim removed 4 bases at V and 7 bases at J, leaving 7 bases unmatched. CDR1 KGHDR and CDR2 SFDVKD come from the germline V gene. The DNA of the CDR3 is TGTGCCACCAGTGAGGCGGCTAGCGGGAATAATGAGCAGTTCTTC. This sequence encodes CATSEAASGNNEQFF.

CDR3 sequence reads: CASSPRTGGEQYF. The CDR3 nucleotides read TGTGCCAGCAGTCCCCGGACAGGTGGCGAGCAGTACTTC. The chain employs TRBV6-5 and TRBJ2-7; 7 bases fit TRBD1. This CDR3 has 13 residues. Germline loops: CDR1 MNHEY, CDR2 SVGAGI. The V gene end was trimmed by 5 bases and the J gene end by 6 bases; junction bases not matched to a gene: 7.

The V and J genes are TRBV18 and TRBJ2-7; D may be TRBD2 (5 bases). From germline, CDR1 is KGHSH and CDR2 LQKENI. CDR3 length equals 12 residues. The germline V and J ends were trimmed by 2 bases and 6 bases, with 8 bases remaining between them. The CDR3 bases are TGTGCCAGCTCACCAGGGGAGTCCGAGCAGTACTTC. This encodes CASSPGESEQYF.

The chain employs TRBV18 and TRBJ2-7; 7 nucleotides align to TRBD1. V lost 6 bases, J lost 2 bases, and 4 bases stayed unmatched. CDR1 is KGHSH, CDR2 LQKENI, per germline. This CDR3 comprises 13 residues. Written as DNA, the CDR3 is TGTGCCAGCTCGGGGACAGAAACCTACGAGCAGTACTTC. Amino acids: CASSGTETYEQYF.

J is TRBJ1-5 and V is TRBV27; 7 positions match TRBD1. The J segment lost 8 bases and the V segment lost 3 bases, leaving 7 bases of the junction unmatched. This CDR3 region has 14 residues. Germline assignment: CDR1 MNHEY and CDR2 SMNVEV (reference sequence). The CDR3 sequence: CASSFRQGREPQHF. The DNA of the CDR3 is TGTGCCAGCAGTTTCCGACAGGGCAGGGAGCCCCAGCATTTT.

The chain carries TRBV5-6 and TRBJ2-7; TRBD1 matches 11 bases. Germline CDR1 reads SGHDT; CDR2 reads YYEEEE. The trim removed 4 bases at V and 4 bases at J, leaving 4 bases unmatched. The CDR3 covers 14 residues. The CDR3 is CASSPGQGVYEQYF. CDR3 sequence (DNA): TGTGCCAGCAGCCCGGGACAGGGGGTTTACGAGCAGTACTTC.

The J gene is TRBJ2-3, the V gene TRBV5-1; 10 bases align to TRBD2. CDR1 and CDR2 (germline): SGHRS, YFSETQ. The V segment lost 1 base and the J segment 3 bases; nucleotides outside the gene matches: 5. The CDR3 contains 16 residues. The CDR3 DNA follows: TGCGCCAGCAGCTTGAAGGCTAGCGGGGGAACAGATACGCAGTATTTT. As protein: CASSLKASGGTDTQYF.

A few counts support this clone. The chain joins TRBV5-1 to TRBJ2-3; the match to TRBD2 covers 9 bases. Germline V gene data show CDR1 as SGHRS and CDR2 as YFSETQ. The CDR3 covers 13 residues. Trimming cost V 5 bases and J 3 bases; bases outside gene matches: 1. CDR3 in DNA: TGCGCCAGCAGTCTAGCGGGGACAGATACGCAGTATTTT. This encodes CASSLAGTDTQYF.

This clone has just one count. This chain links TRBV4-3 with TRBJ2-7; D could derive from TRBD1 or TRBD2 (6 bases each). The V and J ends lost 1 base and 5 bases respectively, with 15 bases between them. This CDR3 has 15 amino acids. The germline V gene has CDR1 LGHNA and CDR2 YSLEER. CDR3 sequence (DNA): TGCGCCAGCAGCCAAGTATGGGGGGCCGTCCACGAGCAGTACTTC. Translation gives CASSQVWGAVHEQYF.

This chain connects TRBV6-2 or TRBV6-3 to TRBJ2-3; the D gene is possibly TRBD2 (6 bases). Deletions cut 2 bases from V and 5 bases from J, with 14 bases between. The germline V gene encodes CDR1 MNHEY and CDR2 SVGEGT. The CDR3 totals 15 residues. The CDR3 region has the DNA TGTGCCAGCAGTTACGGCGGGATGGAAGTAGATACGCAGTATTTT. Translating it yields CASSYGGMEVDTQYF.

This chain uses TRBV5-1 with TRBJ2-3, with 10 bases fitting TRBD2. CDR1 and CDR2 (germline): SGHRS, YFSETQ. The CDR3 runs 17 residues. V lost 0 bases, J lost 6 bases, and 10 bases stayed unmatched. CDR3 amino acids: CASSLGVAGGTSDTQYF. The CDR3 DNA reads TGCGCCAGCAGCTTGGGAGTAGCGGGAGGAACCTCCGATACGCAGTATTTT. Drawing the rest from reference TRBV5-1 and TRBJ2-3, the complete variable domain is KAGVTQTPRYLIKTRGQQVTLSCSPISGHRSVSWYQQTPGQGLQFLFEYFSETQRNKGNFPGRFSGRQFSNSRSEMNVSTLELGDSALYLCASSLGVAGGTSDTQYFGPGTRLTVL.

This clone was recorded a few times. The V call is TRBV5-4, the J call TRBJ2-2; 12 nucleotides align to TRBD2. The CDR3 loop spans 17 amino acids. CDR1 is SGHNT, CDR2 YYREEE, per germline (reference sequence). The J segment lost 4 bases and the V segment lost 4 bases, leaving 8 bases of the junction unmatched. The CDR3 DNA reads TGTGCCAGCAGCCTTCTAGCGGGGGGGCCGGGCACCGGGGAGCTGTTTTTT. Translation: CASSLLAGGPGTGELFF.

The J gene is TRBJ1-1, the V gene TRBV5-4; D may be TRBD1 (5 bases). Between the trimmed V and J ends, which lost 0 bases and 1 base, there was a span of 10 bases. CDR3 length: 15 amino acids. CDR1 SGHNT and CDR2 YYREEE come from the germline V gene (reference sequence). Here the CDR3 reads CASSLDAGRNTEAFF. In nucleotides, the CDR3 is TGTGCCAGCAGCTTGGATGCGGGGCGGAACACTGAAGCTTTCTTT.

This chain links TRBV9 with TRBJ2-3, with 12 bases that match TRBD1. V shed 0 bases, J shed 6 bases, and the junction held 8 bases outside the gene matches. Germline V gives CDR1 SGDLS, CDR2 YYNGEE. CDR3 length: 17 residues. This CDR3 reads CASSVDPGTGGQDTQYF. The DNA for the CDR3 is TGTGCCAGCAGCGTAGATCCCGGGACAGGGGGCCAGGATACGCAGTATTTT.

This clone has just a few counts. V is TRBV10-1 and J is TRBJ2-7; D is undetermined. V shed 5 bases and J shed 3 bases, with 11 bases lying between them. CDR1 WNHNN and CDR2 SYGVQD come from the germline V gene (reference sequence). The CDR3 length is 13 residues. Here the CDR3 DNA reads TGCGCCAGCAGTAGTGGGAAAAGCTACGAGCAGTACTTC. Protein product: CASSSGKSYEQYF.

V is TRBV7-2 and J is TRBJ1-4; perhaps TRBD1 as D (6 bases). Germline CDR1 SGHTA, CDR2 FQGNSA. This CDR3 has 14 residues. V was trimmed by 6 bases and J by 5 bases, leaving 13 bases between them. The DNA for the CDR3 is TGTGCCAGCAGTTTACAGGGTGTGAATGAAAAACTGTTTTTT. The encoded protein is CASSLQGVNEKLFF. The variable domain in full, completed from reference TRBV7-2 and TRBJ1-4, reads GAGVSQSPSNKVTEKGKDVELRCDPISGHTALYWYRQSLGQGLEFLIYFQGNSAPDKSGLPSDRFSAERTGGSVSTLTIQRTQQEDSAVYLCASSLQGVNEKLFFGSGTQLSVL.

The chain couples TRBV5-1 to TRBJ1-1; D unclear. The germline gives CDR1 SGHRS, CDR2 YFSETQ. V lost 4 bases and J 10 bases, leaving 14 bases between the germline ends. The CDR3 length is 12 residues. In DNA form, the CDR3 reads TGCGCCAGCAGCCCGGAAGGGCATCGAGCTTTCTTT. Translated: CASSPEGHRAFF.

There are a few counts of this clone. This chain connects TRBV2 to TRBJ2-7; D may match TRBD1 or TRBD2 (7 bases each). Trimming took 8 bases from V and 0 from J, leaving 14 bases between them. The CDR3 spans 14 residues. Germline V gene sequence: CDR1 SNHLY, CDR2 FYNNEI. In nucleotides, the CDR3 is TGTGCCAGCGGGGGGGACAGAAGCTCCTACGAGCAGTACTTC. Translation gives CASGGDRSSYEQYF.

The chain couples TRBV18 to TRBJ2-1; 10 positions agree with TRBD2. From germline, CDR1 is KGHSH and CDR2 LQKENI. V lost 3 bases and J lost 0; bases outside the gene matches: 20. The CDR3 has 22 residues. The CDR3 bases are TGTGCCAGCTCACCTAAAGGTGGAGAAAAAGCGGGAGGGTTAAGCTCCTACAATGAGCAGTTCTTC. Translation: CASSPKGGEKAGGLSSYNEQFF.

This clone occurred a few times. This rearrangement joins TRBV11-3 to TRBJ1-3; the D is unclear. There are 15 residues in the CDR3. Trimming shortened V by 5 bases and J by 0 bases, and 11 bases separated the two germline ends. Germline V CDR1 and CDR2: SGHNT, YENEEA. The CDR3 spells CASSRRGGSGNTIYF. CDR3 DNA: TGTGCCAGCAGCCGAAGAGGCGGCTCTGGAAACACCATATATTTT.